These 5 T cell receptor beta chains share one sample of origin, sequenced in a study of blood T cells in healthy people across ages. Combining a sample-barcoded 5' primer with a J-beta primer mix, a second PCR ran for about 7 to 11 cycles. MiXCR was run by TCRdb on the 5' RACE reads, yielding one entry per CDR3 protein. The table shows approximately 400,000 distinct CDR3 sequences, with over 45% occurring only once. The sample consisted of blood. These receptor sequences come from a man between 60 and 75 years old in good health.

This chain joins TRBV12-5 and TRBJ2-1, with 10 bases aligning to TRBD1. There are 14 residues in the CDR3. Germline assignment: CDR1 LGHNT and CDR2 FRNRAP. The V gene end was trimmed by 5 bases and the J gene end by 8 bases; junction bases not matched to a gene: 6. The CDR3 is CASGPGQGYDEQFF. The CDR3 bases are TGTGCTAGTGGTCCGGGACAGGGGTACGATGAGCAGTTCTTC.

This clonotype appeared a few times. This chain connects TRBV4-2 to TRBJ2-1; 11 bases are shared with TRBD2. In germline, CDR1 is LGHNA, CDR2 YNFKEQ. V shed 6 bases and J 4 bases; nucleotides not matched to a gene: 11. The CDR3 is 17 amino acids. CDR3 in DNA: TGTGCCAGCAGGATACTAGCGGGAGAGAATTTATACAATGAGCAGTTCTTC. This encodes CASRILAGENLYNEQFF.

V is TRBV12-3 or TRBV12-4 and J is TRBJ2-3, with D possibly matching TRBD1 (6 bases). CDR3 size: 13 residues. Trimming left V 2 bases short and J 5 bases short, with 8 bases between. DNA for the CDR3: TGTGCCAGCAGTTTAAAGGGACAAGATACGCAGTATTTT. Its protein is CASSLKGQDTQYF.

This chain uses TRBV29-1 with TRBJ2-1; D call uncertain. The CDR3 is 13 residues long. The V gene lost 7 bases and the J gene lost 1 base, with 11 bases spanning the gap. Germline V lookup: CDR1 SQVTM, CDR2 ANQGSEA. The CDR3 protein is CSAPAASYNEQFF. Here the CDR3 DNA reads TGCAGCGCCCCTGCGGCTTCCTACAATGAGCAGTTCTTC.

The chain uses TRBV3-1 and TRBJ1-2; TRBD1 might be the D (6 bases). The CDR3 has 14 residues. CDR1 LGHDT and CDR2 YNNKEL come from the germline V gene (reference sequence). Trimming took off 4 bases at V and 2 bases at J, with 11 bases between the two ends. This CDR3 reads CASSPERGNYGYTF. The CDR3 nucleotides are TGTGCCAGCAGCCCTGAGAGGGGGAACTATGGCTACACCTTC.